A single sample gave rise to the 26 T cell receptor beta chains below, sequenced in a study of naive and memory T cell subsets. Both TRBC1 and TRBC2 were covered by a beta constant-region primer of two equimolar oligonucleotides. Ligated cDNA was amplified by four rounds of PCR with nested alpha and beta constant-region primers and SP2. TCRdb analysed the UMI-ligation and nested PCR reads with MiXCR anew, one entry per CDR3 protein. The top ten clones hold around 1.3% of a sample with just over 80,000 distinct CDR3 sequences, roughly 9.3% of them seen once. Sequences were obtained from naive CD8+ T cells from blood. The receptor set was obtained from a human donor in good health.

This clonotype was found a few times. The genes are TRBV20-1 and TRBJ2-7; TRBD2 matches 13 bases. CDR1 DFQATT and CDR2 SNEGSKA come from the germline V gene (reference sequence). CDR3 size: 14 residues. Unmatched junction bases numbered 5, after V lost 6 bases and J lost 3 bases. This chain's CDR3 is CSAKRTSGSYEQYF. CDR3 DNA: TGCAGTGCGAAACGGACTAGCGGGAGCTACGAGCAGTACTTC.

The chain uses TRBV4-2 and TRBJ2-7, with 8 bases aligning to TRBD1. CDR1 LGHNA and CDR2 YNFKEQ come from the germline V gene. This CDR3 comprises 14 residues. After removal of 5 bases from V and 5 bases from J, the junction contained 8 bases not matched to a gene. The CDR3: CASSVGQGTDEQYF. The CDR3, as DNA: TGTGCCAGCAGCGTTGGACAGGGTACGGACGAGCAGTACTTC.

Ten or more counts support this clonotype. The chain joins TRBV10-2 to TRBJ1-3; D ambiguous. The CDR3 loop spans 14 amino acids. CDR1 and CDR2 from the germline V gene are WSHSY and SAAADI. V lost 2 bases, J lost 0 bases, and 5 bases lay in between. The CDR3 nucleotides are TGCGCCAGCAGTGAGGAGAGCTCTGGAAACACCATATATTTT. This sequence encodes CASSEESSGNTIYF.

At least ten counts were recorded for this clonotype. J is TRBJ2-1 and V is TRBV20-1; D tentatively reads TRBD1 or TRBD2 (5 bases each). The CDR3 is 15 residues long. Germline lookup yields CDR1 DFQATT and CDR2 SNEGSKA (reference sequence). The CDR3 nucleotides read TGCAGCCGACTCAGGGACCTCAACTCCTACAATGAGCAGTTCTTC. Translation gives CSRLRDLNSYNEQFF.

This chain uses TRBV6-5 with TRBJ1-1; D remains ambiguous. Germline lookup yields CDR1 MNHEY and CDR2 SVGAGI. This CDR3 comprises 13 residues. The germline V and J ends were trimmed by 3 bases and 0 bases, with 5 bases remaining between them. CDR3 nucleotides: TGTGCCAGCAGTTATTACGTGAACACTGAAGCTTTCTTT. Protein product: CASSYYVNTEAFF.

This clonotype was detected only a few times. The chain employs TRBV6-2 or TRBV6-3 and TRBJ2-7, with 7 bases identical to TRBD2. The CDR3 runs to 17 residues. CDR1 and CDR2 (germline): MNHEY, SVGEGT. Trimming at V came to 0 bases and at J to 4 bases, leaving 12 bases not matched to a gene. This CDR3 reads CASSYSEVWRESYEQYF. Here the CDR3 DNA reads TGTGCCAGCAGTTACTCTGAGGTCTGGCGGGAGTCGTACGAGCAGTACTTC.

This clonotype has a handful of counts. In nucleotides, the CDR3 is TGTGCCACCAGTGATCGGAGACTAGATAGTGAGCAGTTCTTC. This codes for CATSDRRLDSEQFF. The J gene is TRBJ2-1, the V gene TRBV24-1; a weak D match, TRBD2 (6 bases). CDR1 is KGHDR and CDR2 is SFDVKD in the germline V gene. Trimming cost V 3 bases and J 9 bases, with 14 bases left between them. CDR3 length: 14 amino acids.

This clonotype has ten or more counts. This chain connects TRBV4-3 to TRBJ1-6, with a tentative D call TRBD1 (5 bases). CDR1 is LGHNA and CDR2 is YSLEER in the germline V gene. This CDR3 region has 16 residues. Between the trimmed V and J ends, which lost 1 base and 3 bases, there was a span of 10 bases. In DNA, the CDR3 is TGCGCCAGCAGCCAAGTTCCCCAGGGCTATAATTCACCCCTCCACTTT. Translating gives CASSQVPQGYNSPLHF.

The chain has TRBV6-5 and TRBJ2-3, with TRBD2 matching 9 bases. Germline V gene data show CDR1 as MNHEY and CDR2 as SVGAGI. Losses at the gene ends were 2 bases for V and 6 bases for J; bases not matched to a gene: 6. This CDR3 comprises 15 residues. In DNA form, the CDR3 reads TGTGCCAGCAGTTACAAAGCGGGAGGTTCGGATACGCAGTATTTT. The encoded protein is CASSYKAGGSDTQYF.

The chain couples TRBV19 to TRBJ2-1; 10 bases line up with TRBD2. Trimming cost V 9 bases and J 7 bases; bases outside gene matches: 12. The CDR3 length is 15 residues. Germline lookup yields CDR1 LNHDA and CDR2 SQIVND (reference sequence). The CDR3 coding sequence is TGTGCCAGCCAGCTTCTAGCGGGAGCCTCGAATGAGCAGTTCTTC. Its translation: CASQLLAGASNEQFF.

The table lists this clonotype with a few counts. The CDR3 region is CASSYSGLREYF. The CDR3 DNA sequence: TGTGCCAGCAGTTATTCGGGACTCCGGGAGTACTTC. The chain is built from TRBV6-5 and TRBJ2-7; D perhaps matches TRBD2 (6 bases). Per the germline V gene, CDR1 is MNHEY and CDR2 is SVGAGI. The CDR3 has 12 residues. With 3 bases removed from V and 11 bases from J, the gap between germline ends came to 14 bases.

This clonotype turned up a few times. The rearrangement joins TRBV12-3 or TRBV12-4 to TRBJ2-7; D is uncertain. CDR3 length: 12 amino acids. Trimming took off 2 bases at V and 2 bases at J, with 4 bases between the two ends. The CDR3 DNA follows: TGTGCCAGCAGTTTATTCCCCTACGAGCAGTACTTC. This encodes CASSLFPYEQYF.

V is TRBV6-1 and J is TRBJ2-7; D may be TRBD1 or TRBD2 (7 bases each). Germline lookup yields CDR1 MNHNS and CDR2 SASEGT. This CDR3 is built from 15 residues. V dropped 7 bases and J dropped 3 bases, with 19 bases sitting between them. DNA of the CDR3: TGTGCCAGCAAGGAAGACAGGGAGGGTAACTACGAGCAGTACTTC. The encoded protein is CASKEDREGNYEQYF.

This sequence joins TRBV6-5 and TRBJ2-1, with D tentatively TRBD2 (5 bases). Germline values: CDR1 MNHEY, CDR2 SVGAGI. This CDR3 is built from 14 residues. The germline V and J ends were trimmed by 0 bases and 3 bases, with 6 bases remaining between them. This CDR3 reads CASSYSRDYNEQFF. CDR3 nucleotide sequence: TGTGCCAGCAGTTACTCGAGGGACTACAATGAGCAGTTCTTC.

This clonotype was counted ten times or more. The chain carries TRBV6-5 and TRBJ2-5; 10 bases are shared with TRBD1. Trimming took 5 bases from V and 4 from J; bases not matched to a gene: 7. CDR3 length equals 15 residues. CDR1 MNHEY and CDR2 SVGAGI come from the germline V gene. CDR3 sequence reads: CASSATGGIVETQYF. The DNA of the CDR3 is TGTGCCAGCAGTGCGACAGGGGGCATAGTAGAGACCCAGTACTTC.

This clonotype has just a few counts. The chain combines TRBV28 with TRBJ2-1, with 13 bases aligning to TRBD2. J lost 4 bases, V lost 7 bases, and 4 bases had no gene match. Germline CDR1 and CDR2: MDHEN and SYDVKM. The CDR3 loop spans 15 amino acids. CDR3 DNA sequence: TGTGCCAGCATAGGACTAGCGGGAGTTTACAATGAGCAGTTCTTC. As protein: CASIGLAGVYNEQFF.

The chain combines TRBV14 with TRBJ2-1, with D possibly called TRBD1 or TRBD2 (7 bases each). This CDR3 is 17 amino acids long. The germline V gene encodes CDR1 SGHDN and CDR2 FVKESK. The germline V and J ends were trimmed by 5 bases and 0 bases, with 17 bases remaining between them. The CDR3: CASSIWEGQLSYNEQFF. Written as DNA, the CDR3 is TGTGCCAGCAGCATCTGGGAGGGACAGCTCTCCTACAATGAGCAGTTCTTC.

A word on this clonotype: One end of the junction fails to match germline, which may point to a read error. The chain couples TRBV7-2 to TRBJ2-1; 7 positions agree with TRBD2. Looked up from germline, CDR1 is SGHTA and CDR2 is FQGNSA. The CDR3 loop spans 14 amino acids. This chain's CDR3 is CANSPSGRVDEQFF. The DNA of the CDR3 is TGTGCCAACAGCCCCTCAGGGAGGGTCGATGAGCAGTTCTTC.

Only a few counts were recorded for this clonotype. The chain joins TRBV7-8 to TRBJ2-1; D unresolved. The CDR3 spans 15 residues. V was clipped by 4 bases and J by 2 bases, with 12 bases between them. Looked up from germline, CDR1 is SGHVS and CDR2 is FQNEAQ. CDR3 DNA: TGTGCCAGCAGCTCGTCGGGCCTTACCTACAATGAGCAGTTCTTC. Translated: CASSSSGLTYNEQFF.

This clonotype was seen repeatedly, ten times or more. The chain combines TRBV7-6 with TRBJ2-2; 8 bases are a match to TRBD1. This CDR3 has 15 residues. V was pared by 3 bases and J by 4 bases, with 4 bases of the junction left unmatched. CDR1 is SGHVS and CDR2 is FNYEAQ in the germline V gene. The CDR3: CASSFPGQGTGELFF. As DNA, the CDR3 is TGTGCCAGCAGCTTCCCCGGACAGGGCACCGGGGAGCTGTTTTTT.

This clonotype was recorded many times. This chain's CDR3 is CASSEYGGSYEQYF. CDR3 DNA: TGTGCCAGCAGTGAATATGGCGGAAGCTACGAGCAGTACTTC. The genes are TRBV25-1 and TRBJ2-7; D gene ambiguous. The CDR3 spans 14 residues. Germline V gene lookup returns CDR1 MGHDK and CDR2 SYGVNS. The ends were cut back, 0 bases at V and 3 bases at J, with 9 bases in the middle.

This rearrangement joins TRBV12-3 or TRBV12-4 to TRBJ1-4, with a possible D match to TRBD1 (5 bases). CDR3 length equals 15 residues. Trimming shortened V by 8 bases and J by 6 bases, and 19 bases separated the two germline ends. The CDR3 sequence: CASSTTGGIDEKLFF. The CDR3 nucleotides are TGTGCCAGCTCTACCACGGGGGGGATAGATGAAAAACTGTTTTTT.

This clonotype was seen ten or more times. The chain couples TRBV20-1 to TRBJ1-2, with 9 bases identical to TRBD1. Germline V gene sequence: CDR1 DFQATT, CDR2 SNEGSKA (reference sequence). V dropped 5 bases and J dropped 4; count of bases not matched to a gene: 17. CDR3 size: 17 residues. Here the CDR3 DNA reads TGCAGTGCTGACGAGGACAGGGGACTGGGGGAGGGCTATGGCTACACCTTC. Its translation: CSADEDRGLGEGYGYTF.

This clonotype was observed a few times. The chain couples TRBV24-1 to TRBJ2-3, with D unresolved. Trimming removed 1 base from V and 2 bases from J, with 12 bases in between. The CDR3 extends over 16 amino acids. Germline values: CDR1 KGHDR, CDR2 SFDVKD. In DNA form, the CDR3 reads TGTGCCACCAGTGATTTCCCGGCAGGTAACACAGATACGCAGTATTTT. It yields the protein CATSDFPAGNTDTQYF.

Concerning this clonotype: The junction departs from germline at one end; a sequencing error may be responsible. The rearrangement joins TRBV12-3 or TRBV12-4 to TRBJ2-1; D may match TRBD1 or TRBD2 (5 bases each). This CDR3 has 11 residues. CDR3 DNA sequence: TGTGCCAGCAGTCCCGGGACCCTGGATGTCTTC. It is translated as CASSPGTLDVF.

In its sample, this clonotype was seen many times. The gene calls are TRBV7-9 and TRBJ1-1; TRBD1 matches 8 bases. This CDR3 comprises 14 residues. Germline loops: CDR1 SEHNR, CDR2 FQNEAQ (reference sequence). V gave up 6 bases and J gave up 3 bases; unmatched junction bases: 6. CDR3 nucleotides: TGTGCCAGCAGGTCGACAGGGGTGGACACTGAAGCTTTCTTT. Protein product: CASRSTGVDTEAFF.